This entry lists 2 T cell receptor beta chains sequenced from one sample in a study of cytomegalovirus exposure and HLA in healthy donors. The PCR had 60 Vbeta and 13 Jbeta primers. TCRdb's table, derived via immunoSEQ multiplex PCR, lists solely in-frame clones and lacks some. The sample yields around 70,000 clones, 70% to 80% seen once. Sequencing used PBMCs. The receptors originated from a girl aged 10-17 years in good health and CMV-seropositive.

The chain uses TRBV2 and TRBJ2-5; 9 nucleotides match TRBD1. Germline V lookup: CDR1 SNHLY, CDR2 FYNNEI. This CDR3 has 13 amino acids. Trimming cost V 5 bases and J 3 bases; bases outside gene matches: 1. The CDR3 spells CASSTGGKETQYF. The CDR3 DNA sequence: TGTGCCAGCAGTACAGGGGGCAAAGAGACCCAGTACTTC.

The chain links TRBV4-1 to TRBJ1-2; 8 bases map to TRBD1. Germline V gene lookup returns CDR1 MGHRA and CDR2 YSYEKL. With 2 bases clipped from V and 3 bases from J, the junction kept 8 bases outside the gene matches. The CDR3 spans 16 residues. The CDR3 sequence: CASSQPRQGRHYGYTF. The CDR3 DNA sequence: TGCGCCAGCAGCCAACCGAGACAGGGGCGACACTATGGCTACACCTTC.